This T cell receptor beta chain comes out of a study of blood T cells in healthy people across ages. Study-level background: Capture via template switching afforded approximately one barcoded beta molecule per two T cells.

Details on this clonotype: Antigen unknown.

Together with a sample-barcoded 5' primer, a J-beta primer mix was included in a second PCR lasting about 7 to 12 cycles. In TCRdb, the 5' RACE reads were re-called with MiXCR into one record per CDR3 protein. The table lists over a million distinct CDR3 sequences, 40% to 45% of them singletons. Each sample yielded at least 6 micrograms of PBMC total RNA. The germline V and J ends were trimmed by 7 bases and 1 base, with 14 bases remaining between them. In germline, CDR1 is MNHNS, CDR2 SASEGT. The CDR3 contains 14 residues. Study outcomes and limitations: Per million T cells, TCR beta diversity dropped about linearly as age rose. Unsorted PBMCs blocked a conclusive comparison of naive and antigen-experienced cells.

The sequencing sample was made of blood. This chain connects TRBV6-1 to TRBJ2-7, with TRBD2 as a possible D gene (6 bases). This TCR came from a woman aged 18-29 years in good health. CDR3 DNA: TGTGCCAGCACCTATACGGGGGAGTCCTACGAGCAGTACTTC. Amino acid sequence: CASTYTGESYEQYF.